The 12 T cell receptor beta chains below were found in one sample sequenced in a study of blood T cell repertoires in COVID-19. Clones were sequenced by immunoSEQ multiplex PCR, and TCRdb holds only the in-frame ones, with some missing. This sample has some 66,000 clones; roughly 90% occur once, and the top ten carry 1% to 1.5%. The sample was peripheral blood. The receptors were gathered from an older woman with acute or convalescent COVID-19.

This clone was seen only once. This rearrangement joins TRBV7-9 to TRBJ2-2, with a tentative D call TRBD2 (6 bases). V was shortened by 4 bases and J by 4 bases, with 19 bases between the two germline ends. The CDR3 is 17 amino acids. CDR1 and CDR2 (germline): SEHNR, FQNEAQ (reference sequence). The DNA of the CDR3 is TGTGCCAGCAGCTCGATCGGACCCACCGGGAGCACCGGGGAGCTGTTTTTT. Translating it yields CASSSIGPTGSTGELFF.

The chain combines TRBV19 with TRBJ1-1; TRBD1 agrees at 8 bases. The CDR3 has 15 residues. Germline lookup yields CDR1 LNHDA and CDR2 SQIVND (reference sequence). Trimming took 7 bases from V and 0 from J; bases not matched to a gene: 7. The CDR3 nucleotides are TGTGCCAGTACAGGGGGCGCGAAGGTGAACACTGAAGCTTTCTTT. Translating it yields CASTGGAKVNTEAFF.

CDR3 sequence: CASSHATPGARQPQHF. CDR3 DNA: TGCGCCAGCAGCCACGCGACTCCAGGGGCGAGGCAGCCCCAGCATTTT. J is TRBJ1-5 and V is TRBV4-1; D is perhaps TRBD1 (6 bases). Trimming pared 3 bases from V and 7 bases from J, leaving 19 bases between. Germline values: CDR1 MGHRA, CDR2 YSYEKL. The CDR3 runs 16 residues.

The chain employs TRBV7-9 and TRBJ2-3; weak D call: TRBD2 (5 bases). Trimming removed 1 base at V and 3 bases at J, with 11 bases between. CDR1 is SEHNR, CDR2 FQNEAQ, per germline (reference sequence). The CDR3 loop spans 15 amino acids. This CDR3 is CASSLVGSGTDTQYF. CDR3 in DNA: TGTGCCAGCAGCTTAGTCGGGTCGGGGACAGATACGCAGTATTTT.

The V and J genes are TRBV29-1 and TRBJ1-3, with 7 bases aligning to TRBD1. CDR3 size: 13 residues. V shed 4 bases and J 5 bases; nucleotides not matched to a gene: 5. Germline CDR1 is SQVTM and CDR2 is ANQGSEA. CDR3 sequence: CSVGQGQRNTIYF. The CDR3, as DNA: TGCAGCGTTGGGCAGGGACAGAGAAACACCATATATTTT. Looking up the rest from reference TRBV29-1 and TRBJ1-3 gives the full variable domain: SAVISQKPSRDICQRGTSLTIQCQVDSQVTMMFWYRQQPGQSLTLIATANQGSEATYESGFVIDKFPISRPNLTFSTLTVSNMSPEDSSIYLCSVGQGQRNTIYFGEGSWLTVV.

J is TRBJ2-1 and V is TRBV15; D may be TRBD1 (5 bases). Germline CDR1 is LNHNV and CDR2 is YYDKDF (reference sequence). The CDR3 is 15 residues long. Trimming took 0 bases from V and 8 from J, leaving 14 bases between them. Here the CDR3 DNA reads TGTGCCACCAGCAGAGATGCAGGGTCCGTGGATGAGCAGTTCTTC. Its protein product is CATSRDAGSVDEQFF.

The V gene is TRBV5-1, the J gene TRBJ1-1; no clear D gene. CDR3 size: 12 residues. The V gene's germline CDR1 is SGHRS and CDR2 YFSETQ. Deletions cut 5 bases from V and 4 bases from J, with 9 bases between. The CDR3 nucleotides are TGCGCCAGCAGTAACGAGGGCACTGAAGCTTTCTTT. As protein: CASSNEGTEAFF.

The chain links TRBV5-5 to TRBJ2-7; 11 bases fit TRBD1. The CDR3 is 15 amino acids. Germline-derived CDR1 and CDR2 are SGHKS and YYEKEE (reference sequence). With V trimmed by 0 bases and J by 2 bases, 1 base remained unmatched. CDR3 region: CASSLAGQGAYEQYV. CDR3 DNA sequence: TGTGCCAGCAGCTTGGCGGGACAGGGGGCCTACGAGCAGTACGTC.

The V gene is TRBV6-2 or TRBV6-3, the J gene TRBJ1-6; 7 nucleotides align to TRBD1. J was trimmed by 7 bases and V by 5 bases; bases with no gene match: 20. The CDR3 has 19 residues. CDR1 and CDR2 from the germline V gene are MNHEY and SVGEGT. The CDR3 coding sequence is TGTGCCAGCAGTAGATACAGGGTTAAGGGGGCCCAACCAAATTCACCCCTCCACTTT. This translates into CASSRYRVKGAQPNSPLHF.

CDR3 protein: CASSMGQGGGGEKLFF. CDR3 nucleotide sequence: TGTGCCAGTAGTATGGGACAGGGCGGCGGTGGTGAAAAACTGTTTTTT. The J gene is TRBJ1-4, the V gene TRBV19; 9 bases fit TRBD1. This CDR3 comprises 16 residues. V shed 3 bases and J 7 bases; nucleotides not matched to a gene: 9. Germline loops: CDR1 LNHDA, CDR2 SQIVND (reference sequence).

This clone came up once. The J gene is TRBJ1-2, the V gene TRBV6-6, with TRBD1 as a possible D gene (5 bases). This CDR3 spans 14 amino acids. V was pared by 6 bases and J by 4 bases, with 15 bases between. The germline V gene has CDR1 MNHNY and CDR2 SVGAGI (reference sequence). The CDR3 reads CASRMGRASYGYTF. As DNA, the CDR3 is TGTGCCAGCAGAATGGGCAGGGCAAGCTATGGCTACACCTTC.

This clone came up once. The chain combines TRBV19 with TRBJ1-1; D not resolved. The CDR3 is made up of 13 amino acids. V dropped 2 bases and J dropped 7 bases, with 11 bases sitting between them. Looked up from germline, CDR1 is LNHDA and CDR2 is SQIVND (reference sequence). CDR3: CASSIRSVNEAFF. CDR3 in DNA: TGTGCCAGTAGTATAAGATCGGTAAATGAAGCTTTCTTT.